The 8 T cell receptor beta chains listed next were all sequenced from one sample in a study of cytomegalovirus exposure and HLA in healthy donors (dated 2017 in TCRdb). The library was generated by the immunoSEQ multiplex PCR assay. For the multiplex PCR, a mixture combining 60 forward primers for TCR Vbeta segments and 13 reverse primers for TCR Jbeta segments was used. In its TCRdb copy, this immuneACCESS table keeps in-frame sequences only and misses some clones. Where compared with another copy, unresolved V genes explain less than half of these, and the others have no known cause. Across this sample there are approximately 40,000 clones, with roughly 67% seen only once. The ten largest clonotypes hold roughly a sixth of the sample. The specimen was PBMCs. These receptors were taken from a man aged 45-65 years in good health and CMV-seropositive.

The V and J genes are TRBV7-2 and TRBJ1-6; weak D call: TRBD1 (5 bases). Germline lookup yields CDR1 SGHTA and CDR2 FQGNSA. The CDR3 length is 15 residues. The V and J ends lost 1 base and 8 bases respectively, with 12 bases between them. The CDR3 nucleotides are TGTGCCAGCAGCTTAGTGGGGACTCTGGATTCACCCCTCCACTTT. Residues: CASSLVGTLDSPLHF.

The chain recombines TRBV12-5 with TRBJ2-7; 7 nucleotides line up with TRBD1. This CDR3 contains 14 residues. V was pared by 5 bases and J by 6 bases, with 10 bases of the junction left unmatched. In germline, CDR1 is LGHNT, CDR2 FRNRAP. In DNA form, the CDR3 reads TGTGCTAGTGGTACCCGACAGGGTTCCCGCGAGCAGTACTTC. It yields the protein CASGTRQGSREQYF.

The chain is built from TRBV27 and TRBJ2-3; 8 bases are a match to TRBD2. The J segment lost 4 bases and the V segment lost 10 bases, leaving 10 bases of the junction unmatched. This CDR3 has 14 amino acids. CDR1 and CDR2 (germline): MNHEY, SMNVEV (reference sequence). The CDR3 DNA sequence: TGTGCCACCAAGGACGGGGGGGCGGCAGATACGCAGTATTTT. It translates to CATKDGGAADTQYF.

This rearrangement joins TRBV4-1 to TRBJ2-7, with D perhaps TRBD1 (5 bases). From germline, CDR1 is MGHRA and CDR2 YSYEKL. The CDR3 has 15 amino acids. V was trimmed by 1 base and J by 2 bases, leaving 12 bases between them. CDR3 coding DNA: TGCGCCAGCAGCCAAGCGACAGTTAGCACCTACGAGCAGTACTTC. It specifies CASSQATVSTYEQYF.

V and J are TRBV10-2 and TRBJ2-3; TRBD1 aligns across 8 bases. Trimming took 8 bases from V and 1 from J; bases not matched to a gene: 8. This CDR3 spans 15 amino acids. Germline V lookup: CDR1 WSHSY, CDR2 SAAADI. The CDR3 nucleotides are TGCGCCAGCTCCAGGGGGCAGGGAGGCACAGATACGCAGTATTTT. This gives the protein CASSRGQGGTDTQYF.

The chain links TRBV15 to TRBJ1-5, with D uncertain. The CDR3 contains 14 residues. The V end was cut by 0 bases, the J end by 5 bases, with 8 bases between. Germline V gene lookup returns CDR1 LNHNV and CDR2 YYDKDF (reference sequence). The CDR3 is CATSREMADQPQHF. DNA for the CDR3: TGTGCCACCAGCAGAGAAATGGCCGATCAGCCCCAGCATTTT.

The chain recombines TRBV2 with TRBJ2-5, with 7 bases identical to TRBD1. The junction had 10 bases not matched to a gene; V was cut back by 8 bases and J by 7 bases. The CDR3 sequence is 13 residues long. Germline V CDR1 and CDR2: SNHLY, FYNNEI. The CDR3, as DNA: TGTGCCAGCGACAGGGAAGGGCCGGGGACCCAGTACTTC. Protein sequence: CASDREGPGTQYF.

The chain joins TRBV7-2 to TRBJ2-2; D perhaps matches TRBD2 (6 bases). Trimming stripped 6 bases from V and 1 base from J, with 12 bases between. The CDR3 is 15 residues long. Germline V gives CDR1 SGHTA, CDR2 FQGNSA. CDR3 loop: CASSSGTQNTGELFF. Here the CDR3 DNA reads TGTGCCAGCAGTTCCGGGACTCAGAACACCGGGGAGCTGTTTTTT.